These 18 T cell receptor beta chains share one sample of origin, sequenced in a study of T cell responses to AZD1222 COVID-19 vaccine. Using immunoSEQ multiplex PCR, the repertoire was profiled, and TCRdb retains in-frame clones only, with some absent. The data show roughly 80,000 clones, more than 75% seen once. The sequences come from peripheral blood, collected on day 0 of MenACWY control vaccination. The source is an adult in good health.

The genes are TRBV30 and TRBJ1-3; no clear D gene. The CDR3 consists of 14 residues. Deletions cut 8 bases from V and 0 bases from J, with 14 bases between. Germline-derived CDR1 and CDR2 are GTSNPN and SVGIG (reference sequence). CDR3 region: CAGRAAASGNTIYF. DNA of the CDR3: TGTGCCGGGCGAGCGGCAGCCTCTGGAAACACCATATATTTT.

DNA for the CDR3: TGTGCCAGCAGCTCTCTCCTGGAGGGAAATAATGAAAAACTGTTTTTT. It codes for CASSSLLEGNNEKLFF. This chain joins TRBV7-9 and TRBJ1-4; D is unclear. CDR1 SEHNR and CDR2 FQNEAQ come from the germline V gene (reference sequence). The CDR3 covers 16 residues. The ends were cut back, 4 bases at V and 4 bases at J, with 16 bases in the middle.

The V gene is TRBV27, the J gene TRBJ2-3; 10 bases agree with TRBD2. The CDR3 consists of 16 residues. Germline lookup yields CDR1 MNHEY and CDR2 SMNVEV (reference sequence). J was trimmed by 5 bases and V by 5 bases; bases with no gene match: 10. The CDR3 bases are TGTGCCAGCAGTCAATACAGCGGGAGGGCGGGAGATACGCAGTATTTT. It translates to CASSQYSGRAGDTQYF.

The chain couples TRBV10-3 to TRBJ1-5; D gene uncertain. Germline-derived CDR1 and CDR2 are ENHRY and SYGVKD. The V end lost 3 bases, the J end lost 1 base, and 7 bases lay between the germline ends. This CDR3 contains 14 residues. The CDR3 DNA follows: TGTGCCATCAGTGAAAGGGCCAGCAATCAGCCCCAGCATTTT. Residues: CAISERASNQPQHF.

Note on this clone: Compared with germline, one end of the junction differs, possibly owing to a read error. This chain connects TRBV6-5 to TRBJ2-5; possibly TRBD2 for D (6 bases). CDR3 length: 14 amino acids. CDR1 and CDR2 from the germline V gene are MNHEY and SVGAGI. The CDR3 nucleotides are TGTGCCACCAGTCAGGGCGGGATAGGAGAGACCCAGTACTTC. This sequence encodes CATSQGGIGETQYF.

V and J are TRBV3-1 (or the pseudogene TRBV3-2) and TRBJ2-1, with D possibly matching TRBD2 (5 bases). Deletions cut 3 bases from V and 0 bases from J, with 18 bases between. The CDR3 is made up of 18 amino acids. The germline gives CDR1 LGHDT, CDR2 YNNKEL (reference sequence). This chain's CDR3 is CASSQLLPLVNSYNEQFF. The CDR3 nucleotides are TGTGCCAGCAGCCAGCTCCTCCCACTAGTGAACTCCTACAATGAGCAGTTCTTC.

This rearrangement joins TRBV5-4 to TRBJ2-2, with 8 nucleotides matching TRBD2. Germline V lookup: CDR1 SGHNT, CDR2 YYREEE (reference sequence). V lost 2 bases, J lost 6 bases, and 6 bases stayed unmatched. The CDR3 sequence is 15 residues long. The CDR3 DNA reads TGTGCCAGCAGCTTAGGACTAGCTAGTTCCGGGGAGCTGTTTTTT. Protein: CASSLGLASSGELFF.

The table lists this clone with a count of one. The chain is built from TRBV19 and TRBJ2-3; D not certain. The germline gives CDR1 LNHDA, CDR2 SQIVND (reference sequence). The V gene lost 1 base and the J gene lost 1 base, with 12 bases spanning the gap. The CDR3 consists of 16 residues. The CDR3 nucleotides are TGTGCCAGTAGTATAGGAGGTGGCCTTGGCACAGATACGCAGTATTTT. Its translation: CASSIGGGLGTDTQYF.

The chain couples TRBV28 to TRBJ2-7; no firm D call. With 1 base removed from V and 2 bases from J, the gap between germline ends came to 15 bases. In germline, CDR1 is MDHEN, CDR2 SYDVKM. The CDR3 has 16 amino acids. CDR3 loop: CASSLLGGFEPYEQYF. CDR3 coding DNA: TGTGCCAGCAGTTTATTGGGTGGCTTTGAACCCTACGAGCAGTACTTC.

The chain combines TRBV21-1 with TRBJ1-2. TRBV21-1 is labeled a pseudogene. The CDR3 totals 14 residues. The CDR3 DNA sequence: TGTGCCAGCAGCGGTGGCGAGGGAACCGGTGGCTACACCTTC. This encodes CASSGGEGTGGYTF.

The V and J genes are TRBV6-5 and TRBJ1-2; D is perhaps TRBD1 (5 bases). CDR3 length equals 14 residues. Germline lookup yields CDR1 MNHEY and CDR2 SVGAGI. The germline V and J ends were trimmed by 10 bases and 6 bases, with 21 bases remaining between them. CDR3 in amino acids: CATLGSGGGHGYTF. CDR3 DNA: TGTGCCACCCTAGGGAGTGGGGGAGGTCATGGCTACACCTTC.

V gene TRBV28 combines with J gene TRBJ1-1; possibly TRBD1 for D (5 bases). Germline CDR1 is MDHEN and CDR2 is SYDVKM. This CDR3 is built from 13 residues. The V end lost 4 bases, the J end lost 6 bases, and 12 bases lay between the germline ends. The CDR3 spells CASSSPGRSEAFF. Written as DNA, the CDR3 is TGTGCCAGCAGTTCCCCAGGGAGGTCTGAAGCTTTCTTT.

The CDR3 region has the DNA TGTGCCAGCAGAATTTGGAGGATCACTGAAGCTTTCTTT. Translation: CASRIWRITEAFF. V and J are TRBV5-4 and TRBJ1-1; D is unclear. This CDR3 contains 13 residues. Deletions cut 5 bases from V and 4 bases from J, with 12 bases between. Germline V gene sequence: CDR1 SGHNT, CDR2 YYREEE (reference sequence).

This clone was picked up one time. V is TRBV6-5 and J is TRBJ1-1, with D uncertain. Trimming pared 5 bases from V and 0 bases from J, leaving 10 bases between. Germline V gene sequence: CDR1 MNHEY, CDR2 SVGAGI. The CDR3 runs to 14 residues. CDR3 amino acids: CASSKDEMNTEAFF. CDR3 DNA sequence: TGTGCCAGCAGTAAGGACGAGATGAACACTGAAGCTTTCTTT.

V gene TRBV3-1 (or the pseudogene TRBV3-2) combines with J gene TRBJ1-2; no definite D call. This CDR3 spans 15 amino acids. V lost 4 bases and J lost 4, with 16 bases in between. The germline V gene has CDR1 LGHDT and CDR2 YNNKEL (reference sequence). CDR3 in DNA: TGTGCCAGCAGCCCCGAGTTGAGACGGATCTATGGCTACACCTTC. Protein: CASSPELRRIYGYTF.

The rearrangement uses TRBV6-5 and TRBJ2-7; 9 bases fit TRBD1. Germline assignment: CDR1 MNHEY and CDR2 SVGAGI. The CDR3 is made up of 15 amino acids. V shed 5 bases and J 2 bases; nucleotides not matched to a gene: 7. The DNA for the CDR3 is TGTGCCAGCAGTCGCCCCGGGACAGGGACCTACGAGCAGTACTTC. It translates to CASSRPGTGTYEQYF.

The chain combines TRBV27 with TRBJ1-2; 10 bases line up with TRBD1. V trimming: 3 bases; J trimming: 4 bases; junction bases outside the gene matches: 11. The CDR3 is 17 amino acids. Germline loops: CDR1 MNHEY, CDR2 SMNVEV (reference sequence). CDR3: CASSFLRGQGRGYGYTF. In DNA, the CDR3 is TGTGCCAGCAGTTTCCTACGGGGACAGGGGAGAGGCTATGGCTACACCTTC.

The rearrangement uses TRBV28 and TRBJ2-7, with 8 bases matching TRBD1. The length of the CDR3 is 15 residues. Germline CDR1 MDHEN, CDR2 SYDVKM. V dropped 1 base and J dropped 4; count of bases not matched to a gene: 6. The CDR3 region is CASSLSDRDRYEQYF. The DNA for the CDR3 is TGTGCCAGCAGTTTATCGGACAGGGATCGGTACGAGCAGTACTTC.